These 8 T cell receptor beta chains were sequenced from one sample in a study of shared clonotypes between healthy human individuals. CD8 cells classed as naive were CD45RO-negative and positively selected for CCR7, excluding terminally differentiated effector memory CD45RA+ cells. The repertoire was sequenced with immunoSEQ multiplex PCR; TCRdb's copy has only in-frame clones and lacks some. The sample has about 1,800,000 clones, about 95% seen once; the top ten hold less than 1.5%. The sequenced sample consisted of naive CD8+ T cells sorted from blood. The receptor set was obtained from a man aged 18 to 30 in good health.

About this clone itself: Other DNA sequences from this sample encode an identical CDR3 as well. This chain uses TRBV7-9 with TRBJ2-3; TRBD2 matches at 14 bases. Unmatched junction bases numbered 1, after V lost 5 bases and J lost 0 bases. This CDR3 contains 16 residues. Germline CDR1 is SEHNR and CDR2 is FQNEAQ (reference sequence). The CDR3 nucleotides are TGTGCCAGCAGCCGGACTAGCGGGGGGAGCACAGATACGCAGTATTTT. Protein: CASSRTSGGSTDTQYF.

This clone was seen once. The J gene is TRBJ2-7, the V gene TRBV5-1, with D unresolved. Trimming removed 0 bases from V and 1 base from J, with 11 bases in between. Germline V gene sequence: CDR1 SGHRS, CDR2 YFSETQ. The CDR3 length is 15 residues. The CDR3: CASSLAVGVSYEQYF. Here the CDR3 DNA reads TGCGCCAGCAGCTTGGCAGTAGGAGTTTCCTACGAGCAGTACTTC.

To note about this clone: The same CDR3 is also encoded by other DNA sequences in this sample. The rearrangement joins TRBV27 to TRBJ2-3; TRBD2 matches 7 bases. This CDR3 is built from 15 residues. Germline CDR1 is MNHEY and CDR2 is SMNVEV (reference sequence). V was pared by 5 bases and J by 0 bases, with 5 bases of the junction left unmatched. The CDR3: CASSQSGTSTDTQYF. Here the CDR3 DNA reads TGTGCCAGCAGTCAAAGCGGGACTAGCACAGATACGCAGTATTTT.

This chain uses TRBV28 with TRBJ2-2; tentative D call: TRBD2 (5 bases). Germline V CDR1 and CDR2: MDHEN, SYDVKM. The germline V and J ends were trimmed by 2 bases and 7 bases, with 23 bases remaining between them. The CDR3 runs to 18 residues. The CDR3 nucleotides are TGTGCCAGCAGTTTAATGGGTCCAGCGGAAGGGTCTTTCGGGGAGCTGTTTTTT. This codes for CASSLMGPAEGSFGELFF.

The rearrangement joins TRBV4-1 to TRBJ2-5; no clear D. CDR3 length equals 15 residues. V was clipped by 1 base and J by 1 base, with 10 bases between them. CDR1 and CDR2 from the germline V gene are MGHRA and YSYEKL. CDR3 residues: CASSQVEQPQETQYF. As DNA, the CDR3 is TGCGCCAGCAGCCAAGTTGAACAGCCCCAAGAGACCCAGTACTTC.

J is TRBJ2-5 and V is TRBV6-6, with 8 bases fitting TRBD1. CDR3 size: 14 residues. Trimming at V came to 8 bases and at J to 2 bases, leaving 7 bases not matched to a gene. Germline V gene sequence: CDR1 MNHNY, CDR2 SVGAGI (reference sequence). The CDR3 loop reads CASSKDRAQETQYF. The CDR3 DNA sequence: TGTGCCAGCTCCAAGGACAGGGCGCAAGAGACCCAGTACTTC.

The genes are TRBV29-1 and TRBJ2-7; 10 bases agree with TRBD2. Germline lookup yields CDR1 SQVTM and CDR2 ANQGSEA. The CDR3 is 13 amino acids. V trimming: 8 bases; J trimming: 5 bases; junction bases outside the gene matches: 9. The CDR3 coding sequence is TGCAGCACTAGACTAGCGGGTTTTCACGAGCAGTACTTC. It specifies CSTRLAGFHEQYF.

The V gene is TRBV7-2, the J gene TRBJ2-7; a possible D gene is TRBD2 (6 bases). The CDR3 loop spans 12 amino acids. V was pared by 10 bases and J by 0 bases, with 10 bases between. CDR1 SGHTA and CDR2 FQGNSA come from the germline V gene. The CDR3 bases are TGTGCCACAGCGGACTACTCCTACGAGCAGTACTTC. This codes for CATADYSYEQYF.